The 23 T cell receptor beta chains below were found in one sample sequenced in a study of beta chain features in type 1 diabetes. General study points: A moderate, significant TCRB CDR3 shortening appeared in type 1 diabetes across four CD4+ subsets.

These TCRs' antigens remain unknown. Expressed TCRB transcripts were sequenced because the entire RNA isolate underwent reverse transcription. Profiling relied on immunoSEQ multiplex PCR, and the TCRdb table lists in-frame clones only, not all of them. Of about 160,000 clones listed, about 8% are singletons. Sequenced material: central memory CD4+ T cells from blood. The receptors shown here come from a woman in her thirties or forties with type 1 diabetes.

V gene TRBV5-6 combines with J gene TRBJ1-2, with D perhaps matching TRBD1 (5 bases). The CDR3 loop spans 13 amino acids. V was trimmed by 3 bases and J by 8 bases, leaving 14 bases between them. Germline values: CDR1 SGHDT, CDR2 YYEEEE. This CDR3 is CASSSTDSSGYTF. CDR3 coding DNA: TGTGCCAGCAGCTCCACCGACAGTTCCGGCTACACCTTC.

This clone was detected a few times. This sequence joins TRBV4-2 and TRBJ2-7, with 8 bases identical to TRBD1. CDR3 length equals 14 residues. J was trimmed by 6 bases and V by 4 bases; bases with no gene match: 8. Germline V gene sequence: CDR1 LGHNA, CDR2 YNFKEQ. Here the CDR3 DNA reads TGTGCCAGCAGCCGGGACAGGCTGATAGGCGAGCAGTACTTC. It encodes CASSRDRLIGEQYF.

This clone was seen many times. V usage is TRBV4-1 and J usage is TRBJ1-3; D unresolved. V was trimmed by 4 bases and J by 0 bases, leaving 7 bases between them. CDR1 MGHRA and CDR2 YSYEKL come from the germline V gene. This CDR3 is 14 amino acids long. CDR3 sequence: CASSPDSSGNTIYF. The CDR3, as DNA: TGCGCCAGCAGCCCAGATAGCTCTGGAAACACCATATATTTT.

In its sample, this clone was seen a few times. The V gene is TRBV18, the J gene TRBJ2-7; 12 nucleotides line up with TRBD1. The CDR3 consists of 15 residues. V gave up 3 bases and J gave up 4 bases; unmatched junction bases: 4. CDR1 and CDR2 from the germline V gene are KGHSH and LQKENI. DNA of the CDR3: TGTGCCAGCTCACCCCCGGGACAGGGGGCGTACGAGCAGTACTTC. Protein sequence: CASSPPGQGAYEQYF.

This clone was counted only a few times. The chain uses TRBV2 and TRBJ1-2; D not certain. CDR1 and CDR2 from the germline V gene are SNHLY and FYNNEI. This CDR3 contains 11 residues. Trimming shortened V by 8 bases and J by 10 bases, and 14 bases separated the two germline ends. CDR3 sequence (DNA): TGTGCCAGCCTCGTACGGGGAGACTACACCTTC. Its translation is CASLVRGDYTF.

The CDR3 DNA follows: TGCGCCAGCAGCCAATCGACTAGCGGGGGTGGGAAAAACATTCAGTACTTC. Translation: CASSQSTSGGGKNIQYF. The V gene is TRBV4-1, the J gene TRBJ2-4; 12 positions match TRBD2. From germline, CDR1 is MGHRA and CDR2 YSYEKL. V trimming: 2 bases; J trimming: 4 bases; junction bases outside the gene matches: 6. The CDR3 consists of 17 residues.

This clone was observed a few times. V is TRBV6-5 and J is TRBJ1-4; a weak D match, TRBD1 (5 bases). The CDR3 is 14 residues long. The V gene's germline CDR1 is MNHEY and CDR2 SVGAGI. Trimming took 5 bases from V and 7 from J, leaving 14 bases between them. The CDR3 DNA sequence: TGTGCCAGCAGTCGGCAGGGCGGGGGTGAAAAACTGTTTTTT. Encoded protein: CASSRQGGGEKLFF.

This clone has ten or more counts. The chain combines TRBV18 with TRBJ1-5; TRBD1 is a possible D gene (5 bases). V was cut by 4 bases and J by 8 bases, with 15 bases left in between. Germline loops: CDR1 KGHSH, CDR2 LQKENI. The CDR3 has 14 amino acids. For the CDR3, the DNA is TGTGCCAGCTCACGCGGGGCGGCCCAGGAGCCCCAGCATTTT. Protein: CASSRGAAQEPQHF.

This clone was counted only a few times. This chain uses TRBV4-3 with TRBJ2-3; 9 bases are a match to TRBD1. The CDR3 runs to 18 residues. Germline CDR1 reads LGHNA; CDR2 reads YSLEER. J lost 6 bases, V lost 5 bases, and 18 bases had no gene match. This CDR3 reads CASSSEVVGQGVVDTQYF. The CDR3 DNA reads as TGCGCCAGCAGCTCTGAGGTGGTGGGACAGGGAGTTGTCGATACGCAGTATTTT.

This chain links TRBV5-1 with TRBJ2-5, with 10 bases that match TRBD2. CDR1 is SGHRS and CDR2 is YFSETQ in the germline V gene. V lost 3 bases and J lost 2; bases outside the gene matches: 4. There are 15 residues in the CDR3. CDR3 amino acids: CASSSTSGEQETQYF. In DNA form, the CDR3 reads TGCGCCAGCAGCTCTACTAGCGGGGAACAAGAGACCCAGTACTTC.

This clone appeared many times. Written as DNA, the CDR3 is TGTGCCAGCAGCCCCCGGACAGGGGAGCCCTATGGCTACACCTTC. Translating it yields CASSPRTGEPYGYTF. The rearrangement links TRBV4-2 to TRBJ1-2, with 9 bases identical to TRBD1. V shed 4 bases and J 4 bases; nucleotides not matched to a gene: 7. Per the germline V gene, CDR1 is LGHNA and CDR2 is YNFKEQ. The CDR3 is 15 amino acids.

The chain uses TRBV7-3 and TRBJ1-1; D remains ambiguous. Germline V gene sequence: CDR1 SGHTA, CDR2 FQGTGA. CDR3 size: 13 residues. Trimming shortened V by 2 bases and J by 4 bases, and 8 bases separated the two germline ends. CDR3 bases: TGTGCCAGCAGCTTAGTGGAGACCACTGAAGCTTTCTTT. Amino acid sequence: CASSLVETTEAFF.

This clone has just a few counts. This CDR3 is CASRGLKGRTF. CDR3 in DNA: TGTGCCAGCAGGGGACTGAAGGGGCGAACCTTC. The genes are TRBV6-6 and TRBJ1-2; D might be TRBD1 (5 bases). The CDR3 spans 11 residues. Germline lookup yields CDR1 MNHNY and CDR2 SVGAGI (reference sequence). V dropped 6 bases and J dropped 14 bases, with 16 bases sitting between them.

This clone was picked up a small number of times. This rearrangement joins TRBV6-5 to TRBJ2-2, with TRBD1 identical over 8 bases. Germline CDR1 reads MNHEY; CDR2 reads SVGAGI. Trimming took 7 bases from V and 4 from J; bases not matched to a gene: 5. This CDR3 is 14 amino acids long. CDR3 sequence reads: CASTDRGGTGELFF. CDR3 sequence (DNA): TGTGCCAGCACCGACAGGGGTGGCACCGGGGAGCTGTTTTTT.

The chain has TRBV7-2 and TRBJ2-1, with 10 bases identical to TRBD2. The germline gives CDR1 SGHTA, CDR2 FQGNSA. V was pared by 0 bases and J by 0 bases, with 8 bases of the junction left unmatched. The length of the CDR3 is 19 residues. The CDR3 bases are TGTGCCAGCAGCTTAGCGGGACTAGCGCGTCCGAGCTCCTACAATGAGCAGTTCTTC. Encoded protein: CASSLAGLARPSSYNEQFF.

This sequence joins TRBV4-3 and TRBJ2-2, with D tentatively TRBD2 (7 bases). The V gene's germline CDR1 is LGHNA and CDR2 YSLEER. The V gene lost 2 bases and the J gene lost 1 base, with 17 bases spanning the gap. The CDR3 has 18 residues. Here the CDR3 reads CASSQRGRGGRNTGELFF. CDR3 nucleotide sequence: TGCGCCAGCAGCCAACGAGGAAGGGGGGGAAGGAACACCGGGGAGCTGTTTTTT.

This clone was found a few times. The CDR3 sequence is CASSSGTGGINQPQHF. CDR3 nucleotide sequence: TGTGCCAGCAGCTCGGGGACAGGGGGCATCAATCAGCCCCAGCATTTT. The chain links TRBV7-2 to TRBJ1-5; TRBD1 aligns across 12 bases. The germline gives CDR1 SGHTA, CDR2 FQGNSA. J lost 3 bases, V lost 4 bases, and 4 bases had no gene match. The CDR3 loop spans 16 amino acids.

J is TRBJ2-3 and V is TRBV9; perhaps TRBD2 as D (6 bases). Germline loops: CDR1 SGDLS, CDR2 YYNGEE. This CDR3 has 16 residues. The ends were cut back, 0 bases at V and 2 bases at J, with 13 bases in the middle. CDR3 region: CASSVEGTGLTDTQYF. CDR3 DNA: TGTGCCAGCAGCGTAGAAGGGACTGGCCTCACAGATACGCAGTATTTT.

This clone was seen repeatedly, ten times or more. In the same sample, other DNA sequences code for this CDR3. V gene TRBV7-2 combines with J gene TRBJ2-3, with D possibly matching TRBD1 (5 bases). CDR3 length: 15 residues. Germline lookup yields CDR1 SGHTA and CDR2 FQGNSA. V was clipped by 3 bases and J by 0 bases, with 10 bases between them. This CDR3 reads CASSLAGPSTDTQYF. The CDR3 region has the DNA TGTGCCAGCAGCTTGGCAGGGCCTAGCACAGATACGCAGTATTTT. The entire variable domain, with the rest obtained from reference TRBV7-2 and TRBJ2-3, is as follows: GAGVSQSPSNKVTEKGKDVELRCDPISGHTALYWYRQSLGQGLEFLIYFQGNSAPDKSGLPSDRFSAERTGGSVSTLTIQRTQQEDSAVYLCASSLAGPSTDTQYFGPGTRLTVL.

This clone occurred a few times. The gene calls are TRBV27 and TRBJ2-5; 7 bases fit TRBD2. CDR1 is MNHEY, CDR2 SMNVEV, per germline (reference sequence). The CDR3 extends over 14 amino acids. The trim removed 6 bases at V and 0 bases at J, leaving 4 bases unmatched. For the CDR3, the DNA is TGTGCCAGCAGCCGTAGCGGGTACCAAGAGACCCAGTACTTC. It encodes CASSRSGYQETQYF.

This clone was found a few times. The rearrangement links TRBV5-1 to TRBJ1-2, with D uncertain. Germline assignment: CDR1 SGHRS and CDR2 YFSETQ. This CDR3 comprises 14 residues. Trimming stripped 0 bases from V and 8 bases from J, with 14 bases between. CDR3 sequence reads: CASSLDSPNWGYTF. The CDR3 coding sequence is TGCGCCAGCAGCTTGGACAGTCCAAATTGGGGCTACACCTTC.

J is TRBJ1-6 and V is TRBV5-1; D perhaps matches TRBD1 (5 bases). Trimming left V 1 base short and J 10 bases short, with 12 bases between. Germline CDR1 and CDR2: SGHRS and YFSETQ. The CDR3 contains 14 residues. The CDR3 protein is CASSLRGGESPLHF. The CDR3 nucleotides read TGCGCCAGCAGCTTGCGGGGGGGTGAATCACCCCTCCACTTT.

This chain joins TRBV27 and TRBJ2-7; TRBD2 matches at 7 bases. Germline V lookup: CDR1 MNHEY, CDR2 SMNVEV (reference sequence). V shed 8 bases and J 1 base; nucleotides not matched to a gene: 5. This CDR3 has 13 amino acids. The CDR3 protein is CASGEGNSYEQYF. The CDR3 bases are TGTGCCAGCGGGGAGGGAAATTCCTACGAGCAGTACTTC.